What follows are 15 T cell receptor beta chains derived from one specimen sequenced in a study of T cell responses to AZD1222 COVID-19 vaccine. Sequenced by immunoSEQ multiplex PCR; TCRdb stores in-frame clones only, minus some. The sample holds under 250,000 clones; approximately 94% are singletons and the top ten take about 1%. Material: peripheral blood, obtained on day 0 of MenACWY control vaccination. The receptor source for this set is an adult in good health.

The chain has TRBV7-8 and TRBJ2-7; 7 bases are a match to TRBD2. V lost 4 bases to trimming and J lost 4 bases; unmatched junction nucleotides: 13. The length of the CDR3 is 16 residues. Germline assignment: CDR1 SGHVS and CDR2 FQNEAQ. The CDR3 is CASSWPEGRVEYEQYF. CDR3 in DNA: TGTGCCAGCAGCTGGCCAGAAGGGAGGGTAGAATACGAGCAGTACTTC.

This chain joins TRBV5-4 and TRBJ1-2; perhaps TRBD1 as D (5 bases). CDR1 and CDR2 (germline): SGHNT, YYREEE (reference sequence). With 4 bases removed from V and 6 bases from J, the gap between germline ends came to 16 bases. The CDR3 extends over 14 amino acids. The CDR3 coding sequence is TGTGCCAGCAGCCAAAACCCGGGGGTAGATGGCTACACCTTC. Protein product: CASSQNPGVDGYTF.

As concerns this clone: A junction boundary mismatches the germline segment, possibly from a read error. The rearrangement links TRBV5-6 to TRBJ2-7; weak D call: TRBD1 (5 bases). CDR1 and CDR2 (germline): SGHDT, YYEEEE. This CDR3 is built from 11 residues. CDR3 coding DNA: TGTGCCAGCAGCTCCGAAAAGTCAGGGTTCTTC. Translated: CASSSEKSGFF.

The chain carries TRBV25-1 and TRBJ1-1; TRBD1 is a possible D gene (5 bases). Per germline, CDR1 MGHDK and CDR2 SYGVNS. Trimming removed 0 bases from V and 4 bases from J, with 12 bases in between. The CDR3 runs to 15 residues. The CDR3: CASSEYAGRLTEAFF. The CDR3 DNA follows: TGTGCCAGCAGTGAATACGCAGGGAGGCTCACTGAAGCTTTCTTT.

This clone appeared a single time. V and J are TRBV18 and TRBJ1-2; D is ambiguous. The CDR3 totals 14 residues. Looked up from germline, CDR1 is KGHSH and CDR2 is LQKENI. Between the trimmed V and J ends, which lost 3 bases and 2 bases, there was a span of 10 bases. The CDR3 DNA follows: TGTGCCAGCTCACCCCGGGGTCAAAACTATGGCTACACCTTC. This codes for CASSPRGQNYGYTF.

V gene TRBV5-1 combines with J gene TRBJ1-4; D ambiguous. Trimming left V 2 bases short and J 0 bases short, with 5 bases between. Germline CDR1 is SGHRS and CDR2 is YFSETQ. This CDR3 contains 14 residues. The DNA of the CDR3 is TGCGCCAGCAGCTTCACAGCAACTAATGAAAAACTGTTTTTT. Protein product: CASSFTATNEKLFF. Complete variable domain (other parts from reference TRBV5-1 and TRBJ1-4): KAGVTQTPRYLIKTRGQQVTLSCSPISGHRSVSWYQQTPGQGLQFLFEYFSETQRNKGNFPGRFSGRQFSNSRSEMNVSTLELGDSALYLCASSFTATNEKLFFGSGTQLSVL.

The V call is TRBV5-1, the J call TRBJ2-1, with 9 nucleotides matching TRBD1. From germline, CDR1 is SGHRS and CDR2 YFSETQ. The length of the CDR3 is 16 residues. V shed 0 bases and J 7 bases; nucleotides not matched to a gene: 8. CDR3 sequence reads: CASSLDPGQGLNEQFF. As DNA, the CDR3 is TGCGCCAGCAGCTTGGACCCGGGACAGGGTCTAAATGAGCAGTTCTTC.

The chain links TRBV27 to TRBJ1-2, with 12 bases that match TRBD1. CDR1 is MNHEY and CDR2 is SMNVEV in the germline V gene (reference sequence). Trimming took 5 bases from V and 7 from J; bases not matched to a gene: 11. The length of the CDR3 is 16 residues. The CDR3, as DNA: TGTGCCAGCAGTAATTTCCGGGACAGGGGGCCTCGTGGCTACACCTTC. Translating gives CASSNFRDRGPRGYTF.

A word on this clone: Other DNA variants within this sample encode the same CDR3. The chain has TRBV5-1 and TRBJ1-3; D unresolved. The CDR3 is 14 residues long. V lost 3 bases to trimming and J lost 0 bases, with 7 bases between them. CDR1 and CDR2 (germline): SGHRS, YFSETQ. In DNA, the CDR3 is TGCGCCAGCAGCTCAGGTTCCTCTGGAAACACCATATATTTT. This encodes CASSSGSSGNTIYF.

The V and J genes are TRBV10-1 and TRBJ2-7; tentative D call: TRBD2 (5 bases). This CDR3 has 13 amino acids. In germline, CDR1 is WNHNN, CDR2 SYGVQD (reference sequence). The ends were cut back, 5 bases at V and 2 bases at J, with 10 bases in the middle. The CDR3 DNA is TGCGCCAGCAGTCATCGGGGAGCCTACGAGCAGTACTTC. It translates to CASSHRGAYEQYF.

The rearrangement links TRBV13 to TRBJ1-1; D gene ambiguous. The CDR3 has 12 residues. CDR1 is PRHDT and CDR2 is FYEKMQ in the germline V gene (reference sequence). V lost 1 base and J 10 bases, leaving 10 bases between the germline ends. This chain's CDR3 is CASSLVRQAAFF. The CDR3 DNA sequence: TGTGCCAGCAGCTTAGTACGACAAGCAGCTTTCTTT.

The rearrangement uses TRBV7-9 and TRBJ2-7, with 10 bases aligning to TRBD2. J was trimmed by 4 bases and V by 7 bases; bases with no gene match: 10. The CDR3 extends over 15 amino acids. Germline CDR1 reads SEHNR; CDR2 reads FQNEAQ (reference sequence). This chain's CDR3 is CASTSASGGFYEQYF. The DNA of the CDR3 is TGTGCCAGCACCTCTGCTAGCGGGGGTTTTTACGAGCAGTACTTC.

The chain joins TRBV20-1 to TRBJ2-1; the D call may be TRBD1 or TRBD2 (5 bases each). The CDR3 extends over 13 amino acids. Germline V CDR1 and CDR2: DFQATT, SNEGSKA (reference sequence). V lost 3 bases and J 10 bases, leaving 16 bases between the germline ends. The CDR3 spells CSASGDQRGEQFF. CDR3 DNA sequence: TGCAGTGCTAGTGGCGACCAGAGGGGAGAGCAGTTCTTC.

CDR3 sequence: CASSAPVGGITEAFF. CDR3 sequence (DNA): TGTGCCAGCAGCGCTCCCGTAGGCGGGATCACTGAAGCTTTCTTT. This chain joins TRBV9 and TRBJ1-1; no firm D call. The CDR3 extends over 15 amino acids. Germline V gene lookup returns CDR1 SGDLS and CDR2 YYNGEE. The V end was cut by 3 bases, the J end by 4 bases, with 16 bases between.

The chain couples TRBV28 to TRBJ1-3; TRBD1 aligns across 8 bases. Germline CDR1 reads MDHEN; CDR2 reads SYDVKM. The junction had 4 bases not matched to a gene; V was cut back by 5 bases and J by 1 base. CDR3 length: 15 residues. CDR3 amino acids: CASSPRTGSGNTIYF. The CDR3 nucleotides read TGTGCCAGCAGTCCGCGGACAGGGTCTGGAAACACCATATATTTT. The full variable domain, its missing parts supplied by reference TRBV28 and TRBJ1-3, is DVKVTQSSRYLVKRTGEKVFLECVQDMDHENMFWYRQDPGLGLRLIYFSYDVKMKEKGDIPEGYSVSREKKERFSLILESASTNQTSMYLCASSPRTGSGNTIYFGEGSWLTVV.